The present entry profiles one TCR beta chain with its context. Its cognate antigen is unknown. This entry belongs to a study of T cell responses to AZD1222 COVID-19 vaccine. The assay was immunoSEQ multiplex PCR, and TCRdb's table has in-frame clones only and misses some. The data show some 150,000 clones, with roughly 90% seen just once and roughly 1.5% held by the top ten. Study-wide findings and caveats: Unmutated variant regions reportedly attract nearly half of all spike-specific TCRs.

The sequencing used peripheral blood, collected 28 days after the second AZD1222 dose. This sequence was found in an adult who received the AZD1222 COVID-19 vaccine.

In DNA form, the CDR3 reads TGTGCCAGCAGTTACTCGATCGGGGGGTTCACTGAAGCTTTCTTT. This encodes CASSYSIGGFTEAFF. The chain combines TRBV6-6 with TRBJ1-1, with D maybe TRBD1 (5 bases). This CDR3 spans 15 amino acids. Germline V gene data show CDR1 as MNHNY and CDR2 as SVGAGI (reference sequence). V was shortened by 0 bases and J by 4 bases, with 12 bases between the two germline ends.